This TCR beta chain appears in the sequencing data of a study of identifying expanded T cells in peripheral blood. Data came from immunoSEQ multiplex PCR; TCRdb stores just in-frame clones and leaves some out. The data hold more than 75,000 clones, with 85% to 90% observed a single time. Remarks on this clone: Its specificity is unknown.

The CDR3 is made up of 15 amino acids. Per germline, CDR1 SGDLS and CDR2 YYNGEE. V lost 0 bases and J 0 bases, leaving 8 bases between the germline ends. Overall study findings and caveats: Technical replicates showed about 1.2 changed clones; approximately 2 weeks about 16.4; four weeks 19.

The sequencing sample was made of blood. The TCR was taken from a person aged 18-70 years in good health. The rearrangement joins TRBV9 to TRBJ2-3, with a possible D match to TRBD2 (6 bases). CDR3 DNA: TGTGCCAGCAGCGTAGAGAGCGGGAGCACAGATACGCAGTATTTT. Amino acids: CASSVESGSTDTQYF. The variable domain in full, completed from reference TRBV9 and TRBJ2-3, reads DSGVTQTPKHLITATGQRVTLRCSPRSGDLSVYWYQQSLDQGLQFLIQYYNGEERAKGNILERFSAQQFPDLHSELNLSSLELGDSALYFCASSVESGSTDTQYFGPGTRLTVL.